These T cell receptor beta chains were read from a single sample in a study of CD8+CD57+ T cells in acquired aplastic anemia. TCRdb reprocessed the reads with MiXCR, giving one entry per CDR3 protein. The table records 150,000 to 200,000 distinct CDR3 sequences, around half of them present only once. Source material: sorted CD4+, CD8+, or CD8+CD57+ T cells (not recorded which) from PBMCs. The receptors derive from a human donor with aplastic anemia. Both conserved end residues are trimmed from each CDR3. Not all rows give a size; the values are once, few, many and, for expanded clones, a class.

many	TRBV7-8	TRBJ2-1	ASSFLTGADEQF
.	TRBV19	TRBJ2-1	ASSKADYPYNEQF
.	TRBV11-1	TRBJ2-7	ASSSGTSDRPYEQY
.	TRBV27	TRBJ2-1	ASSLGPGPVPANEQF
few	TRBV11-2	TRBJ2-3	ASSWPQQGQGASNTQY
.	TRBV10-3	TRBJ1-2	AILEGYGYT
.	TRBV3-1	TRBJ2-3	ASSQRLAGVVSTDTQY
.	TRBV29-1	TRBJ1-1	SGKNSEAF
medium-sized	TRBV10-3	TRBJ2-1	AISESINEQF
.	TRBV6-2/TRBV6-3	TRBJ1-2	ASKGRAYGYT
.	TRBV25-1	TRBJ1-1	ASSCRVETEAF
many	TRBV11-2	TRBJ1-1	ASSKGQGDTEAF
many	TRBV30	TRBJ2-5	AWSAQGRPKETQY
many	TRBV11-1	TRBJ1-2	ASKARQKDDYGYT
.	TRBV19	TRBJ1-4	ASSTRGRKLF
.	TRBV5-4	TRBJ2-1	ASSDQGETDTQF
few	TRBV7-8	TRBJ2-7	ASSFGSYEQY
many	TRBV25-1	TRBJ1-1	ASTRGEAHTEAF
.	TRBV25-1	TRBJ1-2	ASNRGTGSGYGYT
many	TRBV2	TRBJ2-2	ASSETGELF
many	TRBV4-1	TRBJ2-7	AGSHGTSGRPYEQY
many	TRBV6-1	TRBJ2-3	ASSVRSGVSTDTQY
few	TRBV7-4	TRBJ1-6	ASSQGLWPLH
.	TRBV2	TRBJ2-7	ASSEATSWMGYEQY
.	TRBV29-1	TRBJ2-5	SVATRAGTQETQY
many	TRBV7-9	TRBJ1-6	ASSSGTYNSPLH
many	TRBV11-2	TRBJ1-2	ASSSRPSGGRIYGYT
few	TRBV7-3	TRBJ2-5	ASSTSGGGRETQY
.	TRBV7-9	TRBJ2-7	ASRRQSEQY
.	TRBV10-3	TRBJ2-3	AISEASGGSTDTQY
.	TRBV18	TRBJ2-1	ASSPRLEAYNEQF
.	TRBV27	.	ASSLKGGSSYEQY
.	TRBV2	TRBJ2-7	ASWTGTAIDEQY
many	TRBV28	TRBJ1-6	ATEDRVLSPLH
many	TRBV7-9	TRBJ1-5	ASSTGQGRVYSNQPQH
.	TRBV29-1	TRBJ2-7	SVVLAGTYEQY
.	TRBV7-2	TRBJ1-2	ASSTDRGRDYGYT
.	TRBV6-2/TRBV6-3	TRBJ2-1	ASGAGLDVGNEQF